This TCR beta chain was observed in a study of blood T cell repertoires in COVID-19. As handled by the study authors: The assay estimated nucleated cells by amplifying reference gene primers. Libraries were prepared by immunoSEQ multiplex PCR; TCRdb keeps only in-frame clonotypes and omits some of them. The V and J calls and the clone size are those of that table, but D and trimming were determined from the DNA. The table lists 100,000 to 150,000 clones, about 88% of them singletons. Trimming removed 1 base at V and 1 base at J, with 9 bases between. This CDR3 is 15 amino acids long. Germline lookup yields CDR1 MNHEY and CDR2 SMNVEV (reference sequence).

Specimen: peripheral blood. The sequence came from a human donor in a cohort sampled during active COVID-19. The chain couples TRBV27 to TRBJ2-3; D perhaps matches TRBD2 (6 bases). This CDR3 is CASSLFSGRTDTQYF. In nucleotides, the CDR3 is TGTGCCAGCAGTTTATTCAGCGGGCGCACAGATACGCAGTATTTT.